This T cell receptor (beta chain) was retrieved from a study of cytomegalovirus exposure and HLA in healthy donors. In the study overall: Clustering assigned about 80% of the approximately 400 genotyped donors to the Caucasian-associated ancestry cluster.

This CDR3 comprises 16 residues. The germline gives CDR1 SGHRS, CDR2 YFSETQ. The V segment lost 0 bases and the J segment 0 bases; nucleotides outside the gene matches: 5. PCR was performed using 60 Vbeta and 13 Jbeta primers. The table came from immunoSEQ multiplex PCR; TCRdb's copy has only in-frame clones and leaves some out. The top ten hold roughly 1.9% of the sample, which has about 220,000 clones, 75% to 80% seen once. The source is a male donor in good health and CMV-seronegative. The chain recombines TRBV5-1 with TRBJ1-1, with 7 bases matching TRBD1. The material sequenced was PBMCs. The CDR3 DNA sequence: TGCGCCAGCAGCTTGGAAAGGGGACAGCTGAACACTGAAGCTTTCTTT. This gives the protein CASSLERGQLNTEAFF.